The T cell receptor (beta chain) described here comes from a study of T cell responses to AZD1222 COVID-19 vaccine. Background on the study: Second-dose timings of about 4 or about 12 weeks were pooled. Findings and caveats of the study: Nearly half of spike-specific TCRs reportedly target variant regions that are unmutated in the B.1.351 and B.1.1.7 variants. The repertoires were collected only after the peak T cell response. Donors, mostly white British, included more females; clonal diversity was possibly underestimated.

TCRdb keeps only in-frame clones here, not all; method: immunoSEQ multiplex PCR. The sample has 150,000 to 200,000 clones, just over 90% seen once. V gave up 4 bases and J gave up 6 bases, with 10 bases separating them. Germline V gives CDR1 SGHRS, CDR2 YFSETQ. This CDR3 spans 12 amino acids. Remarks on this clone: As yet, its antigen is unknown.

The sequencing here drew on peripheral blood, taken on day 0 of AZD1222 vaccination. The clonotype originates from an adult in good health. The gene calls are TRBV5-1 and TRBJ1-1; D not resolved. The CDR3: CASSPPSPEAFF. The CDR3, as DNA: TGCGCCAGCAGCCCGCCCAGCCCTGAAGCTTTCTTT.